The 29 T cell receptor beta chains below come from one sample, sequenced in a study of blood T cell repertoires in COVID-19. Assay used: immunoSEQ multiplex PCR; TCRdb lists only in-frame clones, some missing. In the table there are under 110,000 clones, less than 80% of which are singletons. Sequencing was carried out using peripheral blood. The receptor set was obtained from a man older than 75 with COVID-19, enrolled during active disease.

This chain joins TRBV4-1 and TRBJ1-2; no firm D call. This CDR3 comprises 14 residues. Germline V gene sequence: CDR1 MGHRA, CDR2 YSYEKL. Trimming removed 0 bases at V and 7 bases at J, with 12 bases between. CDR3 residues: CASSQDLEVLGYTF. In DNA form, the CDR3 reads TGCGCCAGCAGCCAAGATCTCGAGGTCCTTGGCTACACCTTC.

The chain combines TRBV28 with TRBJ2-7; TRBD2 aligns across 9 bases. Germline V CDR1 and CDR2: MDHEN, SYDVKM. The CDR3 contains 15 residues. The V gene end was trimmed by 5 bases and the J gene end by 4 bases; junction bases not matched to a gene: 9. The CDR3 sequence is CASSILTSGPYEQYF. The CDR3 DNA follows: TGTGCCAGCAGTATCTTGACTAGCGGCCCATACGAGCAGTACTTC.

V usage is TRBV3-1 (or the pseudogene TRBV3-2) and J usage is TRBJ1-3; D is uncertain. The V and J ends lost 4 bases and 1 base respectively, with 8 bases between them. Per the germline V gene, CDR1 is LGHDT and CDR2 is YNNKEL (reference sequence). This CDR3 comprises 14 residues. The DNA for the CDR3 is TGTGCCAGCAGCCGAGCGGGTTCTGGAAACACCATATATTTT. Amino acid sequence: CASSRAGSGNTIYF.

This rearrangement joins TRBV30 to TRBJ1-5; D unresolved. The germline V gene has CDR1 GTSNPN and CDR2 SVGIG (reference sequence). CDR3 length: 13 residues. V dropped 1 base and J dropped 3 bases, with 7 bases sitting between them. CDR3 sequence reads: CAWSGQSNQPQHF. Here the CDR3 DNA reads TGTGCCTGGAGTGGTCAGTCCAATCAGCCCCAGCATTTT.

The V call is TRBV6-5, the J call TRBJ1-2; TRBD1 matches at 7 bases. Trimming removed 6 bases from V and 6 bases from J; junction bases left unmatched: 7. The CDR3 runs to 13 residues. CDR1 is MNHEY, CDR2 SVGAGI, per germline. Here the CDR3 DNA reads TGTGCCAGCAGCACCGACAGGGTTGATGGCTACACCTTC. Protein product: CASSTDRVDGYTF.

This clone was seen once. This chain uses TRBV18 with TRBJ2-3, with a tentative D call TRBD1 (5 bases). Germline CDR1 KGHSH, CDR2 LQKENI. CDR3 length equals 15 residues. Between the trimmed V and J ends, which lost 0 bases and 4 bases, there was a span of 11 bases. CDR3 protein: CASSPPGLVPDTQYF. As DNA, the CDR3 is TGTGCCAGCTCACCACCGGGGCTAGTCCCAGATACGCAGTATTTT.

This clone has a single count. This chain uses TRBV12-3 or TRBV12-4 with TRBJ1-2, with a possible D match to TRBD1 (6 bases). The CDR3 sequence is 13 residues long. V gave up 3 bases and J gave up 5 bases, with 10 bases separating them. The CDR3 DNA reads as TGTGCCAGCAGTTTGATCAGGGGTTATGGCTACACCTTC. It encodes CASSLIRGYGYTF.

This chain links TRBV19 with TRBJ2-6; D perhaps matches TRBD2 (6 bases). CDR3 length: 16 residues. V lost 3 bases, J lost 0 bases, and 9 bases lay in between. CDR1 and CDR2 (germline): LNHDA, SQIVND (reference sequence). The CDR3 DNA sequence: TGTGCCAGTAGTATCCCCGGGAGCTCTGGGGCCAACGTCCTGACTTTC. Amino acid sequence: CASSIPGSSGANVLTF.

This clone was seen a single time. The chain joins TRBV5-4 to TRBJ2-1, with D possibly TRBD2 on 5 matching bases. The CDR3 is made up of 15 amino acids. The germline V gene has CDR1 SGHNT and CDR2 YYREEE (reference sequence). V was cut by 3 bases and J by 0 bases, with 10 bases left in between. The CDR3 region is CASSSLATSYNEQFF. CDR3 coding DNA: TGTGCCAGCAGCTCCTTAGCGACCTCCTACAATGAGCAGTTCTTC.

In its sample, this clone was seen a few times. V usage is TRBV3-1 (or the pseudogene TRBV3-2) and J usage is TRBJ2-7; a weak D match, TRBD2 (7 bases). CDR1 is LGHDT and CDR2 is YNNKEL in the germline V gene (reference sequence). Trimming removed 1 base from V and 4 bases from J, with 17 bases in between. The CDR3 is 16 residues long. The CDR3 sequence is CASSQVGSRGGYEQYF. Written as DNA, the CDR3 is TGTGCCAGCAGCCAAGTTGGGAGCAGGGGAGGGTACGAGCAGTACTTC.

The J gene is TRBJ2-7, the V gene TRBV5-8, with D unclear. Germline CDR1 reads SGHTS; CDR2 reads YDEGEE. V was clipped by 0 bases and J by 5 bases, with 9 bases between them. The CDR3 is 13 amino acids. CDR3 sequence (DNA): TGTGCCAGCAGCTTGGCCCTACTCGACGAGCAGTACTTC. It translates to CASSLALLDEQYF.

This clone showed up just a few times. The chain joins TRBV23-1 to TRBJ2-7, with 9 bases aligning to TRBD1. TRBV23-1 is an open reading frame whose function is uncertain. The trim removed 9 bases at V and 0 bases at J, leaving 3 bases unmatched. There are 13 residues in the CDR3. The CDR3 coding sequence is TGCGCCAGACCGGGACAGGGCTCCTACGAGCAGTACTTC. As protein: CARPGQGSYEQYF.

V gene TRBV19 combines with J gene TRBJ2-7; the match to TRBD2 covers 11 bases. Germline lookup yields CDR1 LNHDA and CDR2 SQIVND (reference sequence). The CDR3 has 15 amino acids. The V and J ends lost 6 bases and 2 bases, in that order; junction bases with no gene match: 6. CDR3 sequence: CASSPLAGEAYEQYF. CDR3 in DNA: TGTGCCAGTAGCCCACTAGCGGGAGAGGCCTACGAGCAGTACTTC.

The CDR3 reads CASSQLPQGTNYGYTF. The CDR3 DNA follows: TGCGCCAGCAGCCAACTTCCGCAGGGGACTAACTATGGCTACACCTTC. The chain combines TRBV4-1 with TRBJ1-2; perhaps TRBD1 as D (6 bases). V dropped 2 bases and J dropped 0 bases, with 13 bases sitting between them. This CDR3 is 16 amino acids long. CDR1 is MGHRA, CDR2 YSYEKL, per germline.

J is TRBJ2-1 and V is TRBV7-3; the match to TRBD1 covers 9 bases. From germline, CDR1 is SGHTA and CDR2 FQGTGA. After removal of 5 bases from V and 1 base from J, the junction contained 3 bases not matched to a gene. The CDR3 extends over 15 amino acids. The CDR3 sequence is CASSRQGESYNEQFF. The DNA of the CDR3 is TGTGCCAGCAGCCGACAGGGGGAATCCTACAATGAGCAGTTCTTC.

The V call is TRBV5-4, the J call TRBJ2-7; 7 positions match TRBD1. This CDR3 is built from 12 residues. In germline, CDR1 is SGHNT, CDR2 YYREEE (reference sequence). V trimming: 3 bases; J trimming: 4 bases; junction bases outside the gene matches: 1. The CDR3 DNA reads TGTGCCAGCAGCTGGGACAGATACGAGCAGTACTTC. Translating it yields CASSWDRYEQYF.

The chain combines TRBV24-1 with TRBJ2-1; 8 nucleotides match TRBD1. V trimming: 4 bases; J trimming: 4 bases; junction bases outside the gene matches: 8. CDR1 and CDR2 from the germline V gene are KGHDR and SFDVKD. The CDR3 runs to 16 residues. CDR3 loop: CATSESDRGFYNEQFF. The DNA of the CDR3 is TGTGCCACCAGTGAATCTGACAGGGGTTTTTACAATGAGCAGTTCTTC.

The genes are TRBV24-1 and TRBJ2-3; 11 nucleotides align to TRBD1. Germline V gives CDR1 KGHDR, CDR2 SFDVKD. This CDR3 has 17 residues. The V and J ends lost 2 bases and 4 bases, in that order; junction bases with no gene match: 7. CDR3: CATSDSWTGGTADTQYF. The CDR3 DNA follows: TGTGCCACCAGTGATTCGTGGACAGGGGGCACCGCAGATACGCAGTATTTT.

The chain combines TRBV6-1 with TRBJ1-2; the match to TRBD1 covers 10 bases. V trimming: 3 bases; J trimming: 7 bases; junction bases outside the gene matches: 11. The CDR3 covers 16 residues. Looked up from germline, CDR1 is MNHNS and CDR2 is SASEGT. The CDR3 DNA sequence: TGTGCCAGCAGTGACACGAGCGACAGGGGGCATAGTGGCTACACCTTC. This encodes CASSDTSDRGHSGYTF.

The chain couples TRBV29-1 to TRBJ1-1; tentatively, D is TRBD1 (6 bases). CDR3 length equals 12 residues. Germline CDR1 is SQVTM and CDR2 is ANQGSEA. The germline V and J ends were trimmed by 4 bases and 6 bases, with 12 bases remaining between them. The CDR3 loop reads CSVAGTIAEAFF. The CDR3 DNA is TGCAGCGTTGCCGGGACAATCGCTGAAGCTTTCTTT.

The CDR3 nucleotides read TGTGCCAGTAGTCTGCAGGGGGCGGATGAAAAACTGTTTTTT. This gives the protein CASSLQGADEKLFF. The chain is built from TRBV19 and TRBJ1-4, with TRBD1 identical over 8 bases. In germline, CDR1 is LNHDA, CDR2 SQIVND (reference sequence). The CDR3 consists of 14 residues. V was clipped by 5 bases and J by 6 bases; unmatched bases: 5.

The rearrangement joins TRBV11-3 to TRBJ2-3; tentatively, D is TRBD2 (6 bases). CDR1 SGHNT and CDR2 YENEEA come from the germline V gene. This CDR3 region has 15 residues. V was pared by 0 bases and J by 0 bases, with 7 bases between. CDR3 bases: TGTGCCAGCAGCTTAGACGGGACTAGCACAGATACGCAGTATTTT. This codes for CASSLDGTSTDTQYF.

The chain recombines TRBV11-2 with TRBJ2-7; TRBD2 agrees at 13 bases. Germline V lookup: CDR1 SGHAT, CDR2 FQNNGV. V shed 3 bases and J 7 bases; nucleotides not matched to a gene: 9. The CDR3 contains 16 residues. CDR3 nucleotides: TGTGCCAGCAGCTTCACTAGCGGGAGGGCCCTAGAGGAGCAGTACTTC. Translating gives CASSFTSGRALEEQYF.

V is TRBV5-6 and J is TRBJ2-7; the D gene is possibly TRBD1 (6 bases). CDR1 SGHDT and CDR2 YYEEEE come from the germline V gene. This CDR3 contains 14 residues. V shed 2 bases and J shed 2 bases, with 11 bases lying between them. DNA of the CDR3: TGTGCCAGCAGCTTCGGGGACATAACCTACGAGCAGTACTTC. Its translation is CASSFGDITYEQYF.

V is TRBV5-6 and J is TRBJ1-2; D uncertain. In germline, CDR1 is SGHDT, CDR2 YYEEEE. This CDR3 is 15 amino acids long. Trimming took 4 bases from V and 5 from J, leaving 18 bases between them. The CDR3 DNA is TGTGCCAGCAGCCGCTATCAGGTCCTGATTTATGGCTACACCTTC. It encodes CASSRYQVLIYGYTF.

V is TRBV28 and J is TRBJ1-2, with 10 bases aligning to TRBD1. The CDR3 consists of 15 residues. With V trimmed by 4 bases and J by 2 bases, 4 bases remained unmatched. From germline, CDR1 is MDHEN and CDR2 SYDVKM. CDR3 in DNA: TGTGCCAGCAGTTCTCCGGGACAGGGGAACTATGGCTACACCTTC. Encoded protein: CASSSPGQGNYGYTF.

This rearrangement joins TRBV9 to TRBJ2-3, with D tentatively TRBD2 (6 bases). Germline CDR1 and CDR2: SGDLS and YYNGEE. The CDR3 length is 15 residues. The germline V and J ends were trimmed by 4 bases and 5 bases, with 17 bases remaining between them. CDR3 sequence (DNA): TGTGCCAGCAGCATCCTGGGGACTCCGGGAGATACGCAGTATTTT. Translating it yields CASSILGTPGDTQYF.

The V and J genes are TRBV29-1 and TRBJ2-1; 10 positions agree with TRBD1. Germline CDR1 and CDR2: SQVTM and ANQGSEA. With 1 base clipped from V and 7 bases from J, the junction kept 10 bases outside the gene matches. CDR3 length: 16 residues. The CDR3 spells CSVEGGWGQGLNEQFF. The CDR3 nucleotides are TGCAGCGTTGAAGGGGGATGGGGACAGGGGTTGAATGAGCAGTTCTTC.

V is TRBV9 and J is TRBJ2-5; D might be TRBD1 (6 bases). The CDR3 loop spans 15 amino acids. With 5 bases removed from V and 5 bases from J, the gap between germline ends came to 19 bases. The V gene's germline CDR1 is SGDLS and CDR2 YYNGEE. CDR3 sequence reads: CASSRRDTLVETQYF. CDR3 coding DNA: TGTGCCAGCAGTAGACGGGACACCCTCGTTGAGACCCAGTACTTC. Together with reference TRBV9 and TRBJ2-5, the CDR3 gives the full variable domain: DSGVTQTPKHLITATGQRVTLRCSPRSGDLSVYWYQQSLDQGLQFLIQYYNGEERAKGNILERFSAQQFPDLHSELNLSSLELGDSALYFCASSRRDTLVETQYFGPGTRLLVL.